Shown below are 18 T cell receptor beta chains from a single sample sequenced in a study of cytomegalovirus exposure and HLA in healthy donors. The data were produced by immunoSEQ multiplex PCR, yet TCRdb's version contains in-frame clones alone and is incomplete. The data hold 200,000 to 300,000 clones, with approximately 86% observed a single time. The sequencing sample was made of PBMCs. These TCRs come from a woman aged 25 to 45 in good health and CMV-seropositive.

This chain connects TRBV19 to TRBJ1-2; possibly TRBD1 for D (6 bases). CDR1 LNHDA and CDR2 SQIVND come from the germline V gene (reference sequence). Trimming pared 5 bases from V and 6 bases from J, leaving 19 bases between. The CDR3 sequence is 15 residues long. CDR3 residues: CASSAQGSIRDGYTF. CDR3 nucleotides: TGTGCCAGTAGTGCCCAGGGGAGCATAAGGGATGGCTACACCTTC.

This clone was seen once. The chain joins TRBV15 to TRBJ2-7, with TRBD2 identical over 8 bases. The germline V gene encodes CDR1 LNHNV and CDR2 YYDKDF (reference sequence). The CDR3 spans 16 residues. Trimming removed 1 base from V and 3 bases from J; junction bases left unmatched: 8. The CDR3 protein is CATSRGSGTYYYEQYF. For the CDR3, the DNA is TGTGCCACCAGCAGAGGTAGCGGGACCTATTACTACGAGCAGTACTTC.

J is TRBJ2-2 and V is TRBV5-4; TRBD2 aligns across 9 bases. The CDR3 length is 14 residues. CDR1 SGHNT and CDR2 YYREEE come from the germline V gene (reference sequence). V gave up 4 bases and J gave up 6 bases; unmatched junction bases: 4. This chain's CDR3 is CASSPGTSPGELFF. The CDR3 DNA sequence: TGTGCCAGCAGCCCCGGGACTAGCCCCGGGGAGCTGTTTTTT.

CDR3: CAISESGQGTGELFF. The CDR3 DNA reads TGTGCCATCAGTGAGTCGGGACAGGGGACCGGGGAGCTGTTTTTT. This sequence joins TRBV10-3 and TRBJ2-2, with 10 bases lining up with TRBD1. Germline-derived CDR1 and CDR2 are ENHRY and SYGVKD. With 0 bases clipped from V and 5 bases from J, the junction kept 0 bases outside the gene matches. This CDR3 has 15 amino acids.

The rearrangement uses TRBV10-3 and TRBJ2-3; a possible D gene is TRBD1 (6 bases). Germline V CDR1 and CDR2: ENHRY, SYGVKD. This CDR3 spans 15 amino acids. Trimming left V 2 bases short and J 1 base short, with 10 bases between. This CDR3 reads CAISEPTGRTDTQYF. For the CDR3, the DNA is TGTGCCATCAGTGAGCCGACAGGACGCACAGATACGCAGTATTTT.

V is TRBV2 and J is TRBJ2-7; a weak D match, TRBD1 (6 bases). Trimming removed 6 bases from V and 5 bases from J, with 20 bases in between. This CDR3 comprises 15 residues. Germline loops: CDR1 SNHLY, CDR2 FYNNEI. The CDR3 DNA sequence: TGTGCCAGCAGCTTATACAGGACAGCTTCGAACGAGCAGTACTTC. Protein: CASSLYRTASNEQYF.

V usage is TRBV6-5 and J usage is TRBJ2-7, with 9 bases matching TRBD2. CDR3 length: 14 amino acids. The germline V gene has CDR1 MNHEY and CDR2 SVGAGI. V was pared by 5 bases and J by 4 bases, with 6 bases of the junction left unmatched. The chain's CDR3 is CASSKLAGPYEQYF. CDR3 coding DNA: TGTGCCAGCAGTAAACTAGCGGGCCCTTACGAGCAGTACTTC.

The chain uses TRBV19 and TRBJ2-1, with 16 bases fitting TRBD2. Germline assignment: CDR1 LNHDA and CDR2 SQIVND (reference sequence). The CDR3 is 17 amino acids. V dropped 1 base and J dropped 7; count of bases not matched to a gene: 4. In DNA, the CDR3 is TGTGCCAGTAGTATAGGGGGACTAGCGGGAGGGTTGAATGAGCAGTTCTTC. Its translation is CASSIGGLAGGLNEQFF.

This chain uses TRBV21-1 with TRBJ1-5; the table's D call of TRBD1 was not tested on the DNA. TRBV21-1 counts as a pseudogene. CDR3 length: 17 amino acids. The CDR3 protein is CASSLLGAGQGDQPQHF. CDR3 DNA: TGTGCCAGCAGCCTCCTCGGTGCGGGACAGGGGGATCAGCCCCAGCATTTT.

The CDR3 DNA follows: TGTGCCTGGAGACAGGGAAACAACTATGGCTACACCTTC. This encodes CAWRQGNNYGYTF. The V and J genes are TRBV30 and TRBJ1-2; maybe TRBD1 (6 bases). Germline V CDR1 and CDR2: GTSNPN, SVGIG (reference sequence). Trimming stripped 3 bases from V and 2 bases from J, with 10 bases between. This CDR3 has 13 residues. The full variable domain, rest sourced from reference TRBV30 and TRBJ1-2, is SQTIHQWPATLVQPVGSPLSLECTVEGTSNPNLYWYRQAAGRGLQLLFYSVGIGQISSEVPQNLSASRPQDRQFILSSKKLLLSDSGFYLCAWRQGNNYGYTFGSGTRLTVV.

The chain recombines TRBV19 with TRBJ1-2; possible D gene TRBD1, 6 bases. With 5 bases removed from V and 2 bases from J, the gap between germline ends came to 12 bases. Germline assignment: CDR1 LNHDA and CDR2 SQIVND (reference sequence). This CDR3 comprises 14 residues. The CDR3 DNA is TGTGCCAGTAGTTACCAGGGGTCCAACTATGGCTACACCTTC. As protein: CASSYQGSNYGYTF.

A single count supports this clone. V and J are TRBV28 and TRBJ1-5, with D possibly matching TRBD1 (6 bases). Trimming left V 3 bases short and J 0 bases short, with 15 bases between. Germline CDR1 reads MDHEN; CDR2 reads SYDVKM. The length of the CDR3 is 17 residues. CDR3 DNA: TGTGCCAGCAGTTTTAACTTCGGACAGTTTAGCAATCAGCCCCAGCATTTT. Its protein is CASSFNFGQFSNQPQHF.

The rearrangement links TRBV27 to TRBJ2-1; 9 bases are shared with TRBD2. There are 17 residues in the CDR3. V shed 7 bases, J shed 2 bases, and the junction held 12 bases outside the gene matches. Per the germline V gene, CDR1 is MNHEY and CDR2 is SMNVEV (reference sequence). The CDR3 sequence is CASNSRLAEGAYNEQFF. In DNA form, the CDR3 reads TGTGCCAGCAATAGTAGACTAGCGGAGGGTGCCTACAATGAGCAGTTCTTC.

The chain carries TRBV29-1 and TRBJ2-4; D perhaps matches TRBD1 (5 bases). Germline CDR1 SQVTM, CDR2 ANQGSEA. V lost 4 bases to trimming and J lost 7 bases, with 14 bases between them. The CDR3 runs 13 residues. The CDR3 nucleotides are TGCAGCGTTGTTAGGGGTTTAACGAACATTCAGTACTTC. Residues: CSVVRGLTNIQYF. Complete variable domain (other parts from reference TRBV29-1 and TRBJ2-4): SAVISQKPSRDICQRGTSLTIQCQVDSQVTMMFWYRQQPGQSLTLIATANQGSEATYESGFVIDKFPISRPNLTFSTLTVSNMSPEDSSIYLCSVVRGLTNIQYFGAGTRLSVL.

The CDR3 is CASSSRTGTTNYGYTF. The CDR3 DNA follows: TGTGCCAGTAGTTCGAGGACAGGGACTACTAACTATGGCTACACCTTC. V gene TRBV19 combines with J gene TRBJ1-2; 8 bases map to TRBD1. CDR3 length: 16 amino acids. V trimming: 5 bases; J trimming: 0 bases; junction bases outside the gene matches: 8. The germline V gene encodes CDR1 LNHDA and CDR2 SQIVND (reference sequence).

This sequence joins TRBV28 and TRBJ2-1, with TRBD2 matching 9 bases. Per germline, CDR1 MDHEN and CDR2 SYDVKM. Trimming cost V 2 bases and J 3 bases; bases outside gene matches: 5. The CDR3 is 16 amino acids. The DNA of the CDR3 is TGTGCCAGCAGTTTAATCCTAGCGGGATTCTACAATGAGCAGTTCTTC. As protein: CASSLILAGFYNEQFF.

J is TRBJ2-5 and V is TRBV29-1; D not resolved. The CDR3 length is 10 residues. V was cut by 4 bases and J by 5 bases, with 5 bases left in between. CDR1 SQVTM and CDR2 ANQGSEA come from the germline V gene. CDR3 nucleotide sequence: TGCAGCGTTGTCAGGGAGACCCAGTACTTC. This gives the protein CSVVRETQYF.

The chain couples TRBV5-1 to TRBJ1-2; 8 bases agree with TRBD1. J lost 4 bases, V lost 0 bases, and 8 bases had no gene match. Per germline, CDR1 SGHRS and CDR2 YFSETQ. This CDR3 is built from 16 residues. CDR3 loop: CASSLVQGALGYGYTF. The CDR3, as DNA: TGCGCCAGCAGCTTGGTTCAGGGGGCGCTCGGCTATGGCTACACCTTC. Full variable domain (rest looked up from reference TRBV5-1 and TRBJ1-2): KAGVTQTPRYLIKTRGQQVTLSCSPISGHRSVSWYQQTPGQGLQFLFEYFSETQRNKGNFPGRFSGRQFSNSRSEMNVSTLELGDSALYLCASSLVQGALGYGYTFGSGTRLTVV.